The rows below give T cell receptor beta chains drawn from one sample of a study of shared clonotypes between healthy human individuals. Repertoires were generated with immunoSEQ multiplex PCR, while TCRdb's copy carries only in-frame clones and drops some. This table holds 1.4 million or so clones, around 98.5% found once. Sequenced material: naive CD4+ T cells sorted from blood. All receptors come from a man aged 25-45 years in good health. The CDR3 runs from the conserved cysteine through the conserved F or W. A D gene is named only where the DNA matches it firmly. Expanded clones are given a class, and other clones once, few, many or no size at all.

d_call cdr3_length clone_size j_call v_call cdr3_nt cdr3_aa
. 14 . TRBJ1-1 TRBV5-1 TGCGCCAGCAATGGAGGAGGGTCGAGCGCTGAAGCTTTCTTT CASNGGGSSAEAFF
TRBD2 14 . TRBJ2-7 TRBV6-1 TGTGCCAGCAGTGTAACTAGCGGGATTTACGAGCAGTACTTC CASSVTSGIYEQYF
TRBD2 15 . TRBJ2-3 TRBV7-2 TGTGCCAGCAGCTTAGCTTTTGAGGTAGCGGGCACGCAGTATTTT CASSLAFEVAGTQYF
TRBD1 15 . TRBJ1-2 TRBV15 TGTGCCACCATGACTCCGGGACAGGGTACGCAAGGCTACACCTTC CATMTPGQGTQGYTF
TRBD2 15 . TRBJ2-2 TRBV2 TGTGCCAGCAGTGTTAAGACTAGCGGTACCGGGGAGCTGTTTTTT CASSVKTSGTGELFF
. 16 . TRBJ2-5 TRBV9 TGTGCCAGCAGCGTAGGTACAAATTATCTACAAGAGACCCAGTACTTC CASSVGTNYLQETQYF
. 15 once TRBJ1-2 TRBV5-1 TGCGCCAGCAGCTTGGACGAGGCAGGGATTTGGGGCTACACCTTC CASSLDEAGIWGYTF
TRBD2 16 . TRBJ2-1 TRBV9 TGTGCCAGCAGCGTAGTACTAGCGGGAGGCAACAATGAGCAGTTCTTC CASSVVLAGGNNEQFF
TRBD1 13 . TRBJ1-5 TRBV29-1 TGCAGCGTTGGTGGACAGGGGGGACAGCCCCAGCATTTT CSVGGQGGQPQHF
. 12 . TRBJ1-3 TRBV9 TGTGCCAGCAGCGTAGTAGGGGGGACCATATATTTT CASSVVGGTIYF
. 16 . TRBJ2-1 TRBV15 TGTGCCACCAGCAAATCCGGTCAGGAACTCCGCAATGAGCAGTTCTTC CATSKSGQELRNEQFF
TRBD2 13 . TRBJ2-7 TRBV19 TGTGCCAGTAGTCTAGCGGGAGCGTACGAGCAGTACTTC CASSLAGAYEQYF
. 12 . TRBJ1-2 TRBV30 TGTGCCTGGAACAGGGATAACTATGGCTACACCTTC CAWNRDNYGYTF
. 11 once TRBJ2-7 TRBV20-1 TGCAGTGCGCAATTCTCCTACGAGCAGTACTTC CSAQFSYEQYF
. 15 . TRBJ2-7 TRBV5-1 TGCGCCAGCGGCCCCTCCCCACGGGAAACCTACGAGCAGTACTTC CASGPSPRETYEQYF
TRBD2 16 . TRBJ2-3 TRBV10-3 TGTGCCATCAGCCAATTGCGGGGGGCAGGCACAGATACGCAGTATTTT CAISQLRGAGTDTQYF
. 13 once TRBJ2-7 TRBV15 TGTGCCACCAGCAGAGACAGGGACTACGAGCAGTACTTC CATSRDRDYEQYF
TRBD1 14 . TRBJ1-1 TRBV5-4 TGTGCCAGCAGACCGGGACAGCTGAACACTGAAGCTTTCTTT CASRPGQLNTEAFF
. 15 . TRBJ1-4 TRBV5-6 TGTGCCAGCAGCTTGGCTCCTGCCGTCAATGAAAAACTGTTTTTT CASSLAPAVNEKLFF
. 14 . TRBJ2-1 TRBV5-4 TGTGCCAGCAGCCCCGGGCAGGGGTACGCTGAGCAGTTCTTC CASSPGQGYAEQFF
. 16 . TRBJ1-5 TRBV7-2 TGTGCCAGCAGCTCCCTTACCGTCAGGACAGACCAGCCCCAGCATTTT CASSSLTVRTDQPQHF
. 15 . TRBJ2-1 TRBV29-1 TGCAGCGTTGATTTTCGGACAGCTTCCTACAATGAGCAGTTCTTC CSVDFRTASYNEQFF
. 15 once TRBJ1-5 TRBV19 TGTGCCAGTAGTCCCCGGACAGTTGGCAATCAGCCCCAGCATTTT CASSPRTVGNQPQHF
TRBD1 13 . TRBJ1-5 TRBV28 TGTGCCAGCAGCCGGGACAGACTACAGCCCCAGCATTTT CASSRDRLQPQHF
TRBD1 16 . TRBJ2-1 TRBV5-1 TGCGCCAGCAGCAGGGACAGGGCTGGGGCGGACAATGAGCAGTTCTTC CASSRDRAGADNEQFF
TRBD1 15 once TRBJ1-1 TRBV5-1 TGCGCCACCCGGGGCCAGGGGGCAAGTAGCACTGAAGCTTTCTTT CATRGQGASSTEAFF
TRBD1 16 . TRBJ2-7 TRBV6-6 TGTGCCAGCAGGAACACACAGGGGGCGCCTGCCTACGAGCAGTACTTC CASRNTQGAPAYEQYF
. 14 . TRBJ2-2 TRBV5-4 TGTGCCAGCAGCTGGTTACAGGGTGGCGGGGAGCTGTTTTTT CASSWLQGGGELFF
. 14 . TRBJ1-5 TRBV9 TGTGCCAGCAGCGTAGATCAGGGAGAATGGCCCCAGCATTTT CASSVDQGEWPQHF
TRBD2 17 . TRBJ2-7 TRBV18 TGTGCCAGCTCACCTACTGGACTAGCGGGAGTTGTTCAAGAGCAGTACTTC CASSPTGLAGVVQEQYF
. 13 once TRBJ2-5 TRBV10-3 TGTGCCATCAGTGAGCAAGGTATTGAGACCCAGTACTTC CAISEQGIETQYF
. 16 . TRBJ2-1 TRBV7-2 TGTGCCAGCAGCTTAGTGGGCGGACCCCCCGTGGCTGAGCAGTTCTTC CASSLVGGPPVAEQFF
TRBD2 16 . TRBJ2-7 TRBV7-2 TGTGCCAGCAGCTTAACGACGACTAGCGGAGACTACGAGCAGTACTTC CASSLTTTSGDYEQYF
. 14 . TRBJ2-7 TRBV4-3 TGCGCCAGCAGCCAAGGGGGGAACTCCTACGAGCAGTACTTC CASSQGGNSYEQYF
TRBD1 17 . TRBJ1-5 TRBV15 TGTGCCACCAGCCGAACAGAAGGGACAGGGGGCAATCAGCCCCAGCATTTT CATSRTEGTGGNQPQHF
TRBD1 14 . TRBJ2-5 TRBV10-3 TGTGCCATCAGTGCCTCCGGGACAGTAGAGACCCAGTACTTC CAISASGTVETQYF
. 15 . TRBJ1-4 TRBV7-9 TGTGCCAGCAGCTTATCAGCAGGGCGAGAAGAAAAACTGTTTTTT CASSLSAGREEKLFF
TRBD1 14 . TRBJ1-2 TRBV28 TGTGCCAGCACGACCGGGACAGGGTACTATGGCTACACCTTC CASTTGTGYYGYTF
. 14 . TRBJ2-1 TRBV18 TGTGCCAGCTCAACCGAACAGGGAAGCCATGAGCAGTTCTTC CASSTEQGSHEQFF
TRBD2 16 . TRBJ2-5 TRBV27 TGTGCCAGCAGTTCAGCGGGGTCCGGATACCAAGAGACCCAGTACTTC CASSSAGSGYQETQYF
. 16 . TRBJ1-4 TRBV4-3 TGCGCCAGCAGCCAAGTACTGCCATCCCTGGGTGAAAAACTGTTTTTT CASSQVLPSLGEKLFF
TRBD1 15 . TRBJ2-3 TRBV9 TGTGCCAGCAGCTTACACAGGGGGATCGCAGATACGCAGTATTTT CASSLHRGIADTQYF
. 11 . TRBJ2-4 TRBV19 TGTGCCAGTAGTGCGTTAAACATTCAGTACTTC CASSALNIQYF
TRBD1 15 . TRBJ1-2 TRBV27 TGTGCCAGCAGTCCAGGACAGGCAACTAACTATGGCTACACCTTC CASSPGQATNYGYTF
. 20 . TRBJ2-1 TRBV1 TGCACCAGCAGCCCCCCCCTGAGCGGGAGGGCCGAGAGCTCCTACAATGAGCAGTTCTTC CTSSPPLSGRAESSYNEQFF
TRBD2 16 . TRBJ2-1 TRBV5-4 TGTGCCAGCAGCGAGGGAGGGACTAGCCCGTACAATGAGCAGTTCTTC CASSEGGTSPYNEQFF
. 16 . TRBJ1-1 TRBV5-1 TGCGCCAGCCGCGATAAAGTCGGAACTATGAACACTGAAGCTTTCTTT CASRDKVGTMNTEAFF
. 16 once TRBJ2-7 TRBV6-5 TGTGCCAGCAGTTATACAGGGCCTCCCGTGGCCTACGAGCAGTACTTC CASSYTGPPVAYEQYF
TRBD1 13 . TRBJ1-1 TRBV28 TGTGCTTTGGCAGGGGGAAATCTCGCTGAAGCTTTCTTT CALAGGNLAEAFF
. 14 . TRBJ1-2 TRBV15 TGTGCCACCAGCAGAGATCAGGGCCCCTATGGCTACACCTTC CATSRDQGPYGYTF
TRBD1 14 . TRBJ2-5 TRBV5-1 TGCGCCAGCAGACCACTAACAGGGGGGGAGACCCAGTACTTC CASRPLTGGETQYF
. 14 . TRBJ1-5 TRBV27 TGTGCCATCAAAAAGGGGTCAAGCAATCAGCCCCAGCATTTT CAIKKGSSNQPQHF
. 15 . TRBJ2-6 TRBV7-6 TGTGCCAGCCAAAGGGGGAGCGCTGGGGCCAACGTCCTGACTTTC CASQRGSAGANVLTF
TRBD2 15 . TRBJ2-3 TRBV29-1 TGCAGCGTTGTCCCGCTAGCGGGAGCTGAAGATACGCAGTATTTT CSVVPLAGAEDTQYF